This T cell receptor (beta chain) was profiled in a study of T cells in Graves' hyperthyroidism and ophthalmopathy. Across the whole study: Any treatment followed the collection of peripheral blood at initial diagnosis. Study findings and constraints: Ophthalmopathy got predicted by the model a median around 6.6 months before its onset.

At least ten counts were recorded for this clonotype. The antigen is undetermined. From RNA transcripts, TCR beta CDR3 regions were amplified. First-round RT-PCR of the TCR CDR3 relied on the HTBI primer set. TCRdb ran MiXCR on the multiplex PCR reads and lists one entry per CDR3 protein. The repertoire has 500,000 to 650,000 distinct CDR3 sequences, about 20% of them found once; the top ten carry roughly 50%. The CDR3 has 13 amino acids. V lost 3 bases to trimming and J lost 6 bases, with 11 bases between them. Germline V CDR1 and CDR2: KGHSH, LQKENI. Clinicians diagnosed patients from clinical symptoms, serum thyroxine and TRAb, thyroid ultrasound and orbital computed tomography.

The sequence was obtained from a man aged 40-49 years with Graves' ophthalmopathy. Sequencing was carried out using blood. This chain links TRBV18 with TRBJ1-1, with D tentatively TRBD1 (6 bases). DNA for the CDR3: TGTGCCAGCTCACCGAACGAGGGGGCTGAAGCTTTCTTT. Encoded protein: CASSPNEGAEAFF.